The present T cell receptor beta chain was sequenced within a study of cytomegalovirus exposure and HLA in healthy donors. On the study more broadly: As released early, the data held 65 million to 90 million unique TCRs from HLA-typed donors.

The germline V gene encodes CDR1 SGHRS and CDR2 YFSETQ. The V and J ends lost 0 bases and 0 bases, in that order; junction bases with no gene match: 1. This CDR3 is 15 amino acids long. PCR primers comprised 60 Vbeta and 13 Jbeta primers. Data came from immunoSEQ multiplex PCR; TCRdb stores just in-frame clones and leaves some out. The table records roughly 100,000 clones, 60% to 85% of them present only once. This clonotype originated in a middle-aged man in good health and CMV-seropositive. Specimen: PBMCs. The chain links TRBV5-1 to TRBJ2-3; TRBD1 matches at 7 bases. The CDR3 region is CASSLGQGSTDTQYF. The CDR3, as DNA: TGCGCCAGCAGCTTGGGACAGGGCAGCACAGATACGCAGTATTTT.